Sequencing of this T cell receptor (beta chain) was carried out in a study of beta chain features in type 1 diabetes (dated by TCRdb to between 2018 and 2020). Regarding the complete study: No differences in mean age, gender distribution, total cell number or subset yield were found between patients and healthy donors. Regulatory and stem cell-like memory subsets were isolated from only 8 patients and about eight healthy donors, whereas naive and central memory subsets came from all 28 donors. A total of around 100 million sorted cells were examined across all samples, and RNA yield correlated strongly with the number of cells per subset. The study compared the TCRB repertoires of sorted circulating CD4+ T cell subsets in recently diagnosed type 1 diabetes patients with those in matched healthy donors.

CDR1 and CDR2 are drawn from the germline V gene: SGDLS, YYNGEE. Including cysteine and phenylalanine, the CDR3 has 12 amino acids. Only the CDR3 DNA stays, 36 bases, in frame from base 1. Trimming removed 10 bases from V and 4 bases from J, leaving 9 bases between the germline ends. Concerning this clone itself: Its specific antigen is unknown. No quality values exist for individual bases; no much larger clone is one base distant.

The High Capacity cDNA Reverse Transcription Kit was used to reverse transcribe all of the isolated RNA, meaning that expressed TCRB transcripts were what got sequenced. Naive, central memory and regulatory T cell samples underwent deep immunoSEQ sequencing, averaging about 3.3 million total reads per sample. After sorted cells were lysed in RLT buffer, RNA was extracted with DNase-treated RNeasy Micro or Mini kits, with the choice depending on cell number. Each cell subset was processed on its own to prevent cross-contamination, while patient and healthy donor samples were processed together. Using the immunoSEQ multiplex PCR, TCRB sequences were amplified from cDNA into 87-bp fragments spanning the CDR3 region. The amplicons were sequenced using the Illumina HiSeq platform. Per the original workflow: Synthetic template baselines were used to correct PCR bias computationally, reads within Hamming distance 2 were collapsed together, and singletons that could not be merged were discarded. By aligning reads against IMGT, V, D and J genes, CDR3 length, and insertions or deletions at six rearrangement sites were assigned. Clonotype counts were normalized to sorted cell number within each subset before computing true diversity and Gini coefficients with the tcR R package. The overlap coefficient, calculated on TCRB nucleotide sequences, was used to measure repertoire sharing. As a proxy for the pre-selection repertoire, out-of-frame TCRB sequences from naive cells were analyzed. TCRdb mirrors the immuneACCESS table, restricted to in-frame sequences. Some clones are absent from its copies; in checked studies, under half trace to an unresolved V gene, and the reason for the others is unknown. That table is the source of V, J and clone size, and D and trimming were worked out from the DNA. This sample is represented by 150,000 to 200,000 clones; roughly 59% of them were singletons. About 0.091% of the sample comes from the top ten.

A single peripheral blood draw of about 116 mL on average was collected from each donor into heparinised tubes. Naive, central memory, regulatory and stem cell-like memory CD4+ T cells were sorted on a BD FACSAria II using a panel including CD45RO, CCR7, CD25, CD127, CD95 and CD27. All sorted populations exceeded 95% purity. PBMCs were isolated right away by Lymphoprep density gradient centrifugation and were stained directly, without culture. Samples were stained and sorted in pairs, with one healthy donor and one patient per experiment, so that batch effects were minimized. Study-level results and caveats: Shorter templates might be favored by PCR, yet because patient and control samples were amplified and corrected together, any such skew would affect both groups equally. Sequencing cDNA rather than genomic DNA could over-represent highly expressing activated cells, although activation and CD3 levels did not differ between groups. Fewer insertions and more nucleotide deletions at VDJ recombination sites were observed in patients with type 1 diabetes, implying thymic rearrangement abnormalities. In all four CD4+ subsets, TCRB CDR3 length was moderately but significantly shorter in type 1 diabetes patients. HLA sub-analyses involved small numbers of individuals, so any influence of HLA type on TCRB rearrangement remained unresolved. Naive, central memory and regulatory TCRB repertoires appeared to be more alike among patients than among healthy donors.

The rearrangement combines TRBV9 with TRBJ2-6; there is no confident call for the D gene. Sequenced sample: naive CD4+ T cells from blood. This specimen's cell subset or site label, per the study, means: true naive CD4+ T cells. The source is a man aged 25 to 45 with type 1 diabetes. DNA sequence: TGTGCCCCCCAGGACGGGGCCAACGTCCTGACTTTC. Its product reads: CAPQDGANVLTF.